This is a list of T cell receptor beta chains from one sample in a study of blood T cell repertoires in COVID-19. Sequencing used immunoSEQ multiplex PCR; TCRdb keeps in-frame clones, though not all of them. The sample records around 60,000 clones, 70% to 90% being singletons. Input material: peripheral blood. Receptors originate from a human donor in a cohort sampled during active COVID-19. The CDR3 runs from the conserved cysteine through the conserved F or W. Part of the rows lack a size; the others show once, few, many or a class for expanded clones.

v_gene: TRBV19
abundance: NA
CDR3aa: CASRPPGDYEQYF

v_gene: TRBV5-6
abundance: once
CDR3aa: CASNLRRVYEQFF

v_gene: TRBV5-1
abundance: NA
CDR3aa: CASSLPQDPGANVLTF

v_gene: TRBV29-1
abundance: NA
CDR3aa: CSVVPSQGLAEGYTF

v_gene: TRBV6-5
abundance: NA
CDR3aa: CASSYRGSSGNTIYF

v_gene: TRBV30
abundance: NA
CDR3aa: CAWSVGGHNSPLHF

v_gene: TRBV6-5
abundance: NA
CDR3aa: CASSYEGTYEQYF

v_gene: TRBV19
abundance: NA
CDR3aa: CASSVDRGLDYGYTF

v_gene: TRBV19
abundance: once
CDR3aa: CASSFTGGVGTEAFF

v_gene: TRBV4-3
abundance: NA
CDR3aa: CASSRALRGQTYEQYF

v_gene: TRBV4-3
abundance: NA
CDR3aa: CASSLTGQLTEAFF

v_gene: TRBV7-6
abundance: NA
CDR3aa: CASSLAGGSGANVLTF

v_gene: TRBV11-3
abundance: few
CDR3aa: CASSFSRDRVQFF

v_gene: TRBV7-2
abundance: NA
CDR3aa: CASSSRDRGTEAFF

v_gene: TRBV5-4
abundance: NA
CDR3aa: CASSLAGEGRETQYF

v_gene: TRBV24-1
abundance: NA
CDR3aa: CAISRGNNQPQHF

v_gene: TRBV15
abundance: NA
CDR3aa: CATSRDHRGLSTDTQYF

v_gene: TRBV12-3/TRBV12-4
abundance: NA
CDR3aa: CASSLTGFYGYTF

v_gene: TRBV18
abundance: NA
CDR3aa: CASSTPRGYNEQFF

v_gene: TRBV27
abundance: NA
CDR3aa: CASSDGYHTDTQYF

v_gene: TRBV6-2/TRBV6-3
abundance: NA
CDR3aa: CASSYSGLAEAWETQYF

v_gene: TRBV6-6
abundance: NA
CDR3aa: CASRMDGGGAGNTIYF

v_gene: TRBV19
abundance: NA
CDR3aa: CASSGGGVGSPLHF

v_gene: TRBV5-1
abundance: NA
CDR3aa: CASSFTSSYEQYF

v_gene: TRBV30
abundance: NA
CDR3aa: CAWSRGSLDEQFF

v_gene: TRBV5-1
abundance: once
CDR3aa: CASSPIDSPPNTGELFF

v_gene: TRBV7-9
abundance: NA
CDR3aa: CATQGIGSNTEAFF

v_gene: TRBV4-3
abundance: NA
CDR3aa: CASSQVGDMSRTEAFF

v_gene: TRBV5-1
abundance: NA
CDR3aa: CASSLEQVNSPLHF

v_gene: TRBV7-6
abundance: NA
CDR3aa: CASSPLDRNQETQYF

v_gene: TRBV6-5
abundance: NA
CDR3aa: CASVSFTGEAEAFF

v_gene: TRBV6-5
abundance: NA
CDR3aa: CASSITGGTEAFF

v_gene: TRBV7-8
abundance: NA
CDR3aa: CASSLFAGSQPQHF

v_gene: TRBV5-1
abundance: NA
CDR3aa: CASSYDGTGAITEAFF

v_gene: TRBV7-9
abundance: NA
CDR3aa: CASSLGGEYNEQFF

v_gene: TRBV9
abundance: NA
CDR3aa: CASREVGSGTGELFF

v_gene: TRBV6-2/TRBV6-3
abundance: NA
CDR3aa: CASSYDRGSGANVLTF

v_gene: TRBV19
abundance: NA
CDR3aa: CASSPWGQGNQPQHF

v_gene: TRBV19
abundance: NA
CDR3aa: CASRGVVTGDTGELFF

v_gene: TRBV2
abundance: NA
CDR3aa: CASSGFSSYEQYF